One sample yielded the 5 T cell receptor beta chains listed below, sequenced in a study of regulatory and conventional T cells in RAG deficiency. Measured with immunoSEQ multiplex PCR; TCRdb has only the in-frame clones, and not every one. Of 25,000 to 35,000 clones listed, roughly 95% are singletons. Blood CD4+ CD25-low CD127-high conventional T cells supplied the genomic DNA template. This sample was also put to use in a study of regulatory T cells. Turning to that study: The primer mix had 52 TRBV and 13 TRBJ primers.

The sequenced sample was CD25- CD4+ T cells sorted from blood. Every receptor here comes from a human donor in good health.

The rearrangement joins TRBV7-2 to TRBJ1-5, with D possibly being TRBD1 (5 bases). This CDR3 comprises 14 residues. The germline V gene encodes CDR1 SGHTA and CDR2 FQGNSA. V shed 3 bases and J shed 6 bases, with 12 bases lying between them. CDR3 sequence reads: CASSFLGGGQPQHF. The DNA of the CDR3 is TGTGCCAGCAGCTTCCTGGGGGGAGGTCAGCCCCAGCATTTT.

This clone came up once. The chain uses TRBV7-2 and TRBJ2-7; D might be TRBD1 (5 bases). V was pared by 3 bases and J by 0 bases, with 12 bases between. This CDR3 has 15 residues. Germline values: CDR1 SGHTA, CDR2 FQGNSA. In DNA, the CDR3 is TGTGCCAGCAGCTTGAGGTCAGGGCGCTCCTACGAGCAGTACTTC. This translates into CASSLRSGRSYEQYF.

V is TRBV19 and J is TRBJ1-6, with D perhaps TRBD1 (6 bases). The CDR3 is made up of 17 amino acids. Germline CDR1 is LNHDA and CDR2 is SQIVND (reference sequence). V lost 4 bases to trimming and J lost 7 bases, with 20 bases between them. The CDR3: CASSTPLRRDRNSPLHF. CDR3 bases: TGTGCCAGTAGTACCCCCCTCCGAAGAGACAGGAATTCACCCCTCCACTTT.

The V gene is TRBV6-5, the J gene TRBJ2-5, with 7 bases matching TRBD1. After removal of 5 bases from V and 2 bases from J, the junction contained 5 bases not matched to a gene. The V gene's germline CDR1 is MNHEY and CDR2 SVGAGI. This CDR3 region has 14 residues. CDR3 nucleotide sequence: TGTGCCAGCAGTACCGGGACAGAACAAGAGACCCAGTACTTC. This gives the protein CASSTGTEQETQYF.

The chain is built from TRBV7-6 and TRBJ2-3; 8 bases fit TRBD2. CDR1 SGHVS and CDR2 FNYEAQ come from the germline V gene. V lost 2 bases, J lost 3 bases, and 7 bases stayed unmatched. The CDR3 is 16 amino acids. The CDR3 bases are TGTGCCAGCAGCTTACGGTTCGGGGGGGCAACAGATACGCAGTATTTT. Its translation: CASSLRFGGATDTQYF.